This T cell receptor (beta chain) was sequenced for a study of cytomegalovirus exposure and HLA in healthy donors. Per the germline V gene, CDR1 is MDHEN and CDR2 is SYDVKM. V was clipped by 5 bases and J by 4 bases, with 14 bases between them. This CDR3 has 14 residues. For this clone: Its cognate antigen is unknown.

Study-level results: A later analysis found TCR association rates differed by HLA locus, highest for DRB1 and lowest for HLA-C. According to reports, the classifier identified cytomegalovirus status with high specificity and sensitivity. According to a later analysis, most TCR beta chains associated with CMV appeared HLA-restricted.

PCR was performed using 60 Vbeta and 13 Jbeta primers. Clones were sequenced by immunoSEQ multiplex PCR, and TCRdb holds only the in-frame ones, with some missing. The repertoire holds over 70,000 clones, with about 74% as singletons. The sequence came from a man under 40 in good health and CMV-seronegative. The V and J genes are TRBV28 and TRBJ2-5; maybe TRBD2 (5 bases). Source material: PBMCs. CDR3 in DNA: TGTGCCAGCAGTGAAAGTGAGGGTCGAGAGACCCAGTACTTC. This translates into CASSESEGRETQYF.